Presented here are 10 T cell receptor beta chains from one specimen sequenced in a study of blood T cell repertoires in COVID-19. TCRdb keeps only in-frame clones here, not all; method: immunoSEQ multiplex PCR. Among 50,000 to 60,000 clones listed, 70% to 90% were seen once. What was sequenced was peripheral blood. The source of these receptors is a human donor in a cohort sampled during active COVID-19.

CDR3 nucleotide sequence: TGTGCCAGCAGCGCGGCCAGCGGGGGGAACACCGGGGAGCTGTTTTTT. This sequence encodes CASSAASGGNTGELFF. V gene TRBV5-4 combines with J gene TRBJ2-2, with 8 bases identical to TRBD2. CDR1 is SGHNT, CDR2 YYREEE, per germline (reference sequence). V gave up 4 bases and J gave up 1 base; unmatched junction bases: 6. CDR3 length: 16 residues. Looking up the rest from reference TRBV5-4 and TRBJ2-2 gives the full variable domain: ETGVTQSPTHLIKTRGQQVTLRCSSQSGHNTVSWYQQALGQGPQFIFQYYREEENGRGNFPPRFSGLQFPNYSSELNVNALELDDSALYLCASSAASGGNTGELFFGEGSRLTVL.

The rearrangement joins TRBV12-3 or TRBV12-4 to TRBJ2-1; 7 bases fit TRBD2. The CDR3 totals 11 residues. V dropped 6 bases and J dropped 12; count of bases not matched to a gene: 5. The CDR3 sequence is CASSPTGGQFF. In nucleotides, the CDR3 is TGTGCCAGCAGCCCTACGGGGGGGCAGTTCTTC.

The rearrangement links TRBV7-9 to TRBJ1-4, with D perhaps TRBD1 (5 bases). V lost 0 bases and J lost 8, with 16 bases in between. Germline V CDR1 and CDR2: SEHNR, FQNEAQ (reference sequence). The CDR3 sequence is 16 residues long. CDR3: CASSLAEGRVGEKLFF. Written as DNA, the CDR3 is TGTGCCAGCAGCTTAGCGGAGGGGAGGGTCGGCGAAAAACTGTTTTTT. Complete variable domain (other parts from reference TRBV7-9 and TRBJ1-4): DTGVSQNPRHKITKRGQNVTFRCDPISEHNRLYWYRQTLGQGPEFLTYFQNEAQLEKSRLLSDRFSAERPKGSFSTLEIQRTEQGDSAMYLCASSLAEGRVGEKLFFGSGTQLSVL.

The chain is built from TRBV19 and TRBJ1-2; the D is unclear. The CDR3 runs 16 residues. Germline CDR1 reads LNHDA; CDR2 reads SQIVND (reference sequence). V was cut by 7 bases and J by 2 bases, with 20 bases left in between. CDR3 bases: TGTGCCAGTACCCTTAGGCCGGGGAGAGTAAACTATGGCTACACCTTC. This encodes CASTLRPGRVNYGYTF.

V is TRBV4-1 and J is TRBJ2-7; a possible D gene is TRBD2 (7 bases). Germline V gives CDR1 MGHRA, CDR2 YSYEKL. The CDR3 runs 16 residues. Trimming shortened V by 0 bases and J by 3 bases, and 15 bases separated the two germline ends. The CDR3, as DNA: TGCGCCAGCAGCCAAGACACGGGGGCTAGCGGCTACGAGCAGTACGTC. Translated, it gives CASSQDTGASGYEQYV.

The gene calls are TRBV10-1 and TRBJ2-7; 8 bases agree with TRBD1. Losses at the gene ends were 0 bases for V and 7 bases for J; bases not matched to a gene: 8. Germline loops: CDR1 WNHNN, CDR2 SYGVQD (reference sequence). CDR3 length: 15 amino acids. The CDR3 protein is CASSESRGRFGEQYF. As DNA, the CDR3 is TGCGCCAGCAGTGAGTCCAGGGGGCGATTCGGGGAGCAGTACTTC.

CDR3 residues: CASSQHVTSGTGEQYV. The CDR3 nucleotides read TGTGCCAGCAGCCAACACGTAACTAGCGGGACAGGCGAGCAGTACGTC. The V call is TRBV3-1 (or the pseudogene TRBV3-2), the J call TRBJ2-7, with 10 bases lining up with TRBD2. Trimming at V came to 2 bases and at J to 6 bases, leaving 10 bases not matched to a gene. CDR3 length: 16 residues. Germline-derived CDR1 and CDR2 are LGHDT and YNNKEL (reference sequence).

This clone was seen more than once but under ten times. V is TRBV6-2 or TRBV6-3 and J is TRBJ2-1; TRBD2 might be the D (6 bases). V shed 2 bases and J shed 0 bases, with 17 bases lying between them. Germline loops: CDR1 MNHEY, CDR2 SVGEGT. This CDR3 is 18 amino acids long. The CDR3 spells CASSYHLGGRFSYNEQFF. The CDR3 DNA reads as TGTGCCAGCAGTTACCACTTAGGAGGGAGGTTCTCCTACAATGAGCAGTTCTTC.

This sequence joins TRBV18 and TRBJ2-2, with 8 bases matching TRBD2. Germline assignment: CDR1 KGHSH and CDR2 LQKENI. This CDR3 comprises 17 residues. The junction had 7 bases not matched to a gene; V was cut back by 4 bases and J by 0 bases. The CDR3 DNA reads as TGTGCCAGCTCACGAAGCCTAGCGGGCGCGAACACCGGGGAGCTGTTTTTT. Protein: CASSRSLAGANTGELFF.

The rearrangement joins TRBV24-1 to TRBJ2-2; TRBD1 matches at 7 bases. Trimming removed 5 bases from V and 1 base from J; junction bases left unmatched: 9. Germline loops: CDR1 KGHDR, CDR2 SFDVKD. CDR3 size: 17 residues. This chain's CDR3 is CATSARTGVLNTGELFF. The CDR3 coding sequence is TGTGCCACCAGTGCCAGAACAGGGGTCTTGAACACCGGGGAGCTGTTTTTT.